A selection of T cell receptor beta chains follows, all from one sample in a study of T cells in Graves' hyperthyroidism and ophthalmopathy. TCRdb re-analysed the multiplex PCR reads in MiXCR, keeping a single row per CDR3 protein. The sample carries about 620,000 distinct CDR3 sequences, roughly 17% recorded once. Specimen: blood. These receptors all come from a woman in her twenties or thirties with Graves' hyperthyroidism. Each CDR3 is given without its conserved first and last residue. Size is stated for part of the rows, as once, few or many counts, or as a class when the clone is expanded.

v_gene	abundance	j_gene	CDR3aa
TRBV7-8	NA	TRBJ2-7	ASSAPGHPYEQY
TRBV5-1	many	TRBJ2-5	ASSLVAGGQETQY
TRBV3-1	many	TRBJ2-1	ASSPSSGGSNEQF
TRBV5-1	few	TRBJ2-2	ASSFTSGRTGELF
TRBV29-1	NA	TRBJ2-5	SSVRGETQY
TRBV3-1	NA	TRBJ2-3	ASSQEGSSSTDTQY
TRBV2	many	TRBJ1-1	ASSGQGGMNTEAF
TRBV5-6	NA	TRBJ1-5	ASSRFSNQPQH
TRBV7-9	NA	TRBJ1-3	ASSLIQGPESGNTIY
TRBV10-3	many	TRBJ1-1	AISEPGTGGFTEAF
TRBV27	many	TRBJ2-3	ASTLDSGSTDTQY
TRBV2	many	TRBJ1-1	ASTHRLASEAF
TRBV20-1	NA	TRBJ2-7	SAVGLGDYEQY
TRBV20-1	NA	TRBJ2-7	SAGGGGGLLTYEQY
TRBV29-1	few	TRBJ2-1	SVPDRNNEQF
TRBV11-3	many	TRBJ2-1	ASSLERTSRQF
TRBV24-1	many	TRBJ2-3	ATRPTGSTDTQY
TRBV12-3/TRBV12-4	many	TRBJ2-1	ASTLYIGTSGTNNEQF
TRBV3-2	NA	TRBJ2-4	ASREAGERSKNIQY
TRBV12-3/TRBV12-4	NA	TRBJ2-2	ASSFSTNAGELF
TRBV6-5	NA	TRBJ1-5	ASSYSVGGREPQH
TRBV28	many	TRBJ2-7	ASSEQDWGAYEQY
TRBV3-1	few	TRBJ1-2	ASSQASRHGYT